Listed here are 9 T cell receptor beta chains from one sample, sequenced in a study of blood T cell repertoires in COVID-19. Measured with immunoSEQ multiplex PCR; TCRdb has only the in-frame clones, and not every one. Of some 150,000 clones in the sample, about 89% were seen once. The specimen sequenced was peripheral blood. The receptors were gathered from a man over 45 with acute or convalescent COVID-19.

This CDR3 reads CASSPGLATYEQYF. The CDR3 DNA reads TGTGCCAGCTCACCGGGACTAGCTACCTACGAGCAGTACTTC. The chain links TRBV18 to TRBJ2-7; TRBD2 aligns across 9 bases. Germline CDR1 is KGHSH and CDR2 is LQKENI. With V trimmed by 3 bases and J by 2 bases, 2 bases remained unmatched. The CDR3 has 14 amino acids.

The chain links TRBV11-2 to TRBJ2-1, with D unresolved. The V end was cut by 0 bases, the J end by 5 bases, with 8 bases between. CDR1 and CDR2 (germline): SGHAT, FQNNGV. CDR3 length: 14 residues. CDR3 residues: CASSLEVANNEQFF. The CDR3 DNA is TGTGCCAGCAGCTTAGAGGTGGCCAACAATGAGCAGTTCTTC.

This clone was observed a single time. The chain recombines TRBV5-5 with TRBJ2-1, with 10 bases that match TRBD2. Trimming took 5 bases from V and 7 from J; bases not matched to a gene: 9. Germline CDR1 and CDR2: SGHKS and YYEKEE (reference sequence). There are 15 residues in the CDR3. The CDR3 nucleotides are TGTGCCAGCAGGCTTCCCGGGACTAGCGAGAATGAGCAGTTCTTC. It codes for CASRLPGTSENEQFF.

This chain connects TRBV3-1 (or the pseudogene TRBV3-2) to TRBJ1-4, with D possibly matching TRBD1 (5 bases). V lost 4 bases and J lost 7, with 16 bases in between. This CDR3 is 15 amino acids long. The germline gives CDR1 LGHDT, CDR2 YNNKEL (reference sequence). The CDR3 DNA reads TGTGCCAGCAGCCGAAACTCGGGGGGTCCTGAAAAACTGTTTTTT. It encodes CASSRNSGGPEKLFF.

The chain's CDR3 is CASSSGGGYTF. The CDR3 DNA sequence: TGTGCCAGCAGCTCCGGCGGAGGCTACACCTTC. The chain joins TRBV5-6 to TRBJ1-2; D is undetermined. CDR1 is SGHDT, CDR2 YYEEEE, per germline. The CDR3 sequence is 11 residues long. V lost 3 bases to trimming and J lost 8 bases, with 8 bases between them.

The chain has TRBV10-1 and TRBJ2-7; 10 nucleotides align to TRBD1. Unmatched junction bases numbered 3, after V lost 3 bases and J lost 4 bases. CDR1 and CDR2 (germline): WNHNN, SYGVQD (reference sequence). This CDR3 is built from 14 residues. CDR3 in amino acids: CASSDPDRGYEQYF. In DNA, the CDR3 is TGCGCCAGCAGTGATCCGGACAGGGGGTACGAGCAGTACTTC.

This clone occurred a few times. The chain carries TRBV5-1 and TRBJ2-1; weak D call: TRBD2 (5 bases). This CDR3 contains 14 residues. Germline assignment: CDR1 SGHRS and CDR2 YFSETQ. V lost 4 bases and J lost 2, with 10 bases in between. The CDR3 DNA is TGCGCCAGCAGCCCAGGACTCCCCTACAATGAGCAGTTCTTC. It is translated as CASSPGLPYNEQFF.

This sequence joins TRBV30 and TRBJ2-7; TRBD1 matches at 10 bases. The CDR3 length is 15 residues. The germline gives CDR1 GTSNPN, CDR2 SVGIG (reference sequence). Trimming at V came to 0 bases and at J to 2 bases, leaving 4 bases not matched to a gene. CDR3 in DNA: TGTGCCTGGAGTGTACCGGGACAGGGGACCTACGAGCAGTACGTC. Amino acid sequence: CAWSVPGQGTYEQYV.

This chain connects TRBV29-1 to TRBJ2-1, with D tentatively TRBD1 (5 bases). The CDR3 totals 11 residues. The germline CDR1 and CDR2 sequences are SQVTM and ANQGSEA. The V and J ends lost 3 bases and 8 bases respectively, with 8 bases between them. This CDR3 reads CSVDRVYEQFF. The CDR3 DNA follows: TGCAGCGTTGACAGGGTCTATGAGCAGTTCTTC.